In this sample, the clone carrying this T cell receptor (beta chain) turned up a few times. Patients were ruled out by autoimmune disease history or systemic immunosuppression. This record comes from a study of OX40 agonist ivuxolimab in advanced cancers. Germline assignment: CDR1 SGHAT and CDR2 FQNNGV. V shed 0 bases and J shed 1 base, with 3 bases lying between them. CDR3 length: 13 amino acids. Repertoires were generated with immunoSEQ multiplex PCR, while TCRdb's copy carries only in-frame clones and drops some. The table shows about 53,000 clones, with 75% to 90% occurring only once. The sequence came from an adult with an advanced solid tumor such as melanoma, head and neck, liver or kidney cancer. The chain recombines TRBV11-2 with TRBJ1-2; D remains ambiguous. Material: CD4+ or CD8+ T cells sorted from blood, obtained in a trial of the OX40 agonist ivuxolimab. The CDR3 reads CASSLDGNYGYTF. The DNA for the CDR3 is TGTGCCAGCAGCTTAGACGGTAACTATGGCTACACCTTC.